One and the same sample provided the 9 T cell receptor beta chains below, sequenced in a study of siplizumab effects on memory and regulatory T cells. Clones were sequenced by immunoSEQ multiplex PCR, and TCRdb holds only the in-frame ones, with some missing. The sample consists of over 45,000 clones, just over 95% of them appearing once. The sequenced sample was naive CD8+ T cells sorted from blood. The receptors here all came from a human donor in good health.

The chain recombines TRBV6-4 with TRBJ2-2, with TRBD2 matching 10 bases. The CDR3 runs to 16 residues. Germline V lookup: CDR1 MRHNA, CDR2 SNTAGT. The junction had 9 bases not matched to a gene; V was cut back by 4 bases and J by 7 bases. As DNA, the CDR3 is TGTGCCAGCAGTGGTCAAGCGGGAGGGCCGATCGGGGAGCTGTTTTTT. Amino acids: CASSGQAGGPIGELFF.

The chain carries TRBV12-2 and TRBJ2-1; TRBD2 is taken as the D call from the table, unchecked against the DNA. TRBV12-2 is shown as a pseudogene. The CDR3 has 16 amino acids. This CDR3 is CASRLNHGTAYNEQFF. The CDR3 nucleotides are TGTGCAAGTCGCTTAAACCATGGGACTGCCTACAATGAGCAGTTCTTC.

The sample holds one count of this clone. V is TRBV5-6 and J is TRBJ2-7; the match to TRBD2 covers 11 bases. This CDR3 comprises 14 residues. Unmatched junction bases numbered 12, after V lost 4 bases and J lost 12 bases. CDR1 is SGHDT, CDR2 YYEEEE, per germline. The CDR3 loop reads CASSKTSGEDRGYF. CDR3 sequence (DNA): TGTGCCAGCAGCAAGACTAGCGGGGAAGACCGCGGGTACTTC.

This chain links TRBV28 with TRBJ1-4; no clear D. CDR3 length: 11 amino acids. Germline CDR1 reads MDHEN; CDR2 reads SYDVKM. Trimming shortened V by 2 bases and J by 7 bases, and 2 bases separated the two germline ends. CDR3 bases: TGTGCCAGCAGTTTAGCTGAAAAACTGTTTTTT. Translation gives CASSLAEKLFF.

The chain is built from TRBV27 and TRBJ2-2; the D is unclear. Germline-derived CDR1 and CDR2 are MNHEY and SMNVEV (reference sequence). This CDR3 is 13 amino acids long. V lost 2 bases to trimming and J lost 5 bases, with 6 bases between them. CDR3 DNA: TGTGCCAGCAGTTTAGGCTCGACCGGGGAGCTGTTTTTT. Translating it yields CASSLGSTGELFF.

The rearrangement links TRBV5-1 to TRBJ2-3; 13 nucleotides line up with TRBD2. The CDR3 is 15 amino acids. J lost 6 bases, V lost 4 bases, and 5 bases had no gene match. Germline-derived CDR1 and CDR2 are SGHRS and YFSETQ. Here the CDR3 DNA reads TGCGCCAGCAGCAGGACTAGCGGGAGTATGGATACGCAGTATTTT. Translating it yields CASSRTSGSMDTQYF.

This sequence joins TRBV7-9 and TRBJ2-3; no clear D. This CDR3 comprises 12 residues. The germline V gene encodes CDR1 SEHNR and CDR2 FQNEAQ (reference sequence). V gave up 5 bases and J gave up 2 bases, with 5 bases separating them. The CDR3 protein is CASSDLTDTQYF. CDR3 coding DNA: TGTGCCAGCAGCGATCTCACAGATACGCAGTATTTT.

The chain joins TRBV4-3 to TRBJ1-4; 7 nucleotides match TRBD1. Germline CDR1 is LGHNA and CDR2 is YSLEER. Trimming cost V 0 bases and J 7 bases; bases outside gene matches: 11. This CDR3 is built from 17 residues. In nucleotides, the CDR3 is TGCGCCAGCAGCCAAGACCTATCCAGACAGGGAAGTGAAAAACTGTTTTTT. Protein product: CASSQDLSRQGSEKLFF.

The chain couples TRBV27 to TRBJ2-7; TRBD1 or TRBD2 may be the D gene (5 bases each). Germline V lookup: CDR1 MNHEY, CDR2 SMNVEV (reference sequence). The CDR3 length is 12 residues. V was cut by 11 bases and J by 0 bases, with 11 bases left in between. Here the CDR3 reads CAVGGSSYEQYF. The CDR3 coding sequence is TGTGCCGTTGGGGGTAGCTCCTACGAGCAGTACTTC.